Presented here are 11 T cell receptor beta chains from one specimen sequenced in a study of shared clonotypes between healthy human individuals. Only in-frame clones appear in the TCRdb table, and some are missing; sequencing was by immunoSEQ multiplex PCR. The data show 2 million to 2.5 million clones, approximately 95% seen once. Sequencing was done on a sample of naive CD4+ T cells sorted from blood. The subset is: CD45RA+ positively selected. The receptors were sampled from a man aged 18 to 30 in good health.

V and J are TRBV19 and TRBJ1-5; 8 bases match TRBD1. CDR3 length: 14 residues. Germline V CDR1 and CDR2: LNHDA, SQIVND (reference sequence). V lost 9 bases, J lost 3 bases, and 7 bases stayed unmatched. The CDR3 region is CASGQGSVNQPQHF. The CDR3 nucleotides are TGTGCCAGCGGACAGGGTTCCGTCAATCAGCCCCAGCATTTT.

The rearrangement uses TRBV10-3 and TRBJ1-1, with D possibly matching TRBD1 (5 bases). The CDR3 totals 15 residues. V shed 0 bases and J shed 1 base, with 9 bases lying between them. The germline V gene has CDR1 ENHRY and CDR2 SYGVKD. CDR3 in amino acids: CAISESQESNTEAFF. The CDR3 bases are TGTGCCATCAGTGAGTCACAGGAATCGAACACTGAAGCTTTCTTT.

The chain couples TRBV28 to TRBJ1-1; D uncertain. V gave up 2 bases and J gave up 4 bases, with 23 bases separating them. The CDR3 has 18 amino acids. CDR1 MDHEN and CDR2 SYDVKM come from the germline V gene. CDR3 coding DNA: TGTGCCAGCAGTTTAGGTGGGGTTGGGATTGGATTGGGCACTGAAGCTTTCTTT. This encodes CASSLGGVGIGLGTEAFF.

As for this clone: The sample carries other DNA sequences with the same CDR3. The chain combines TRBV5-1 with TRBJ2-7, with D possibly being TRBD1 (5 bases). CDR3 length: 14 residues. Germline V gene data show CDR1 as SGHRS and CDR2 as YFSETQ. Between the trimmed V and J ends, which lost 1 base and 2 bases, there was a span of 10 bases. In DNA, the CDR3 is TGCGCCAGCAGCTTGCGTACAGGACCCTACGAGCAGTACTTC. Translated: CASSLRTGPYEQYF. The variable domain in full, completed from reference TRBV5-1 and TRBJ2-7, reads KAGVTQTPRYLIKTRGQQVTLSCSPISGHRSVSWYQQTPGQGLQFLFEYFSETQRNKGNFPGRFSGRQFSNSRSEMNVSTLELGDSALYLCASSLRTGPYEQYFGPGTRLTVT.

The rearrangement joins TRBV10-2 to TRBJ2-7; 11 bases map to TRBD2. Germline V gives CDR1 WSHSY, CDR2 SAAADI. The CDR3 length is 15 residues. J was trimmed by 7 bases and V by 6 bases; bases with no gene match: 11. The DNA for the CDR3 is TGCGCCAGCAGGTTAGCGGGAGGGTCCGCGGGGGAGCAGTACTTC. Translation gives CASRLAGGSAGEQYF.

This chain connects TRBV10-3 to TRBJ1-4, with D perhaps TRBD1 (6 bases). Trimming took off 2 bases at V and 8 bases at J, with 12 bases between the two ends. There are 14 residues in the CDR3. Germline V lookup: CDR1 ENHRY, CDR2 SYGVKD. The CDR3 protein is CAISEARGREKLFF. For the CDR3, the DNA is TGTGCCATCAGTGAGGCCCGGGGGCGAGAAAAACTGTTTTTT.

V and J are TRBV30 and TRBJ1-2; no firm D call. The V end lost 4 bases, the J end lost 3 bases, and 21 bases lay between the germline ends. Germline assignment: CDR1 GTSNPN and CDR2 SVGIG (reference sequence). The CDR3 sequence is 16 residues long. CDR3 sequence reads: CAWTRASGQSHYGYTF. CDR3 coding DNA: TGTGCCTGGACCCGAGCTTCCGGGCAATCCCACTATGGCTACACCTTC.

The rearrangement uses TRBV14 and TRBJ2-2; D call uncertain. From germline, CDR1 is SGHDN and CDR2 FVKESK. The V end lost 2 bases, the J end lost 2 bases, and 15 bases lay between the germline ends. There are 17 residues in the CDR3. The CDR3 protein is CASSQYYGVLNTGELFF. The CDR3 DNA reads TGTGCCAGCAGCCAATATTATGGAGTCCTTAACACCGGGGAGCTGTTTTTT.

The chain is built from TRBV5-4 and TRBJ2-6, with 7 bases matching TRBD1. After removal of 4 bases from V and 2 bases from J, the junction contained 6 bases not matched to a gene. The CDR3 consists of 16 residues. From germline, CDR1 is SGHNT and CDR2 YYREEE (reference sequence). CDR3 nucleotide sequence: TGTGCCAGCAGCCTTAGTGACAGGGCTGGGGCCAACGTCCTGACTTTC. It encodes CASSLSDRAGANVLTF.

The chain combines TRBV5-6 with TRBJ2-2, with D possibly being TRBD1 (5 bases). The germline V gene has CDR1 SGHDT and CDR2 YYEEEE. CDR3 length: 15 amino acids. Trimming shortened V by 0 bases and J by 3 bases, and 9 bases separated the two germline ends. CDR3 in DNA: TGTGCCAGCAGCTTGGCAGGGCCGTACACCGGGGAGCTGTTTTTT. Amino acid sequence: CASSLAGPYTGELFF. Full variable domain (outside the CDR3, taken from reference TRBV5-6 and TRBJ2-2): DAGVTQSPTHLIKTRGQQVTLRCSPKSGHDTVSWYQQALGQGPQFIFQYYEEEERQRGNFPDRFSGHQFPNYSSELNVNALLLGDSALYLCASSLAGPYTGELFFGEGSRLTVL.

Comments on this clone: Other DNA sequences in the sample encode the same CDR3. This chain's CDR3 is CASSVSTVNTEAFF. CDR3 bases: TGTGCCAGCAGCGTATCGACTGTGAACACTGAAGCTTTCTTT. V is TRBV9 and J is TRBJ1-1; D is undetermined. The CDR3 spans 14 residues. V was trimmed by 1 base and J by 0 bases, leaving 7 bases between them. From germline, CDR1 is SGDLS and CDR2 YYNGEE.